This T cell receptor beta chain comes out of a study of beta chain features in type 1 diabetes. Study background: Examination of sorted cells across all samples involved more than 100,000,000 cells.

Trimming stripped 3 bases from V and 6 bases from J, with 11 bases between. CDR1 and CDR2 (germline): LGHNA, YSLEER. The CDR3 length is 13 residues. The sequenced template was cDNA made from the entire isolated RNA. The repertoire was sequenced with immunoSEQ multiplex PCR; TCRdb's copy has only in-frame clones and lacks some. This sample yields around 710,000 clones, of which under 15% are seen a single time; roughly 0.11% belongs to the top ten. Regarding this clone: What it binds is unknown.

General study findings and limits: cDNA-based sequencing might over-represent cells highly expressing TCR. When VDJ junctions were examined, type 1 diabetes patients showed fewer insertions and more deletions. People with Type 1 diabetes carried modestly yet significantly shorter TCRB CDR3s in all four CD4+ subsets.

Central memory, naive, regulatory and stem cell-like memory CD4+ cells were sorted by CD45RO/CCR7/CD25/CD127/CD95/CD27. Specimen: naive CD4+ T cells from blood. The TCR originated in a man aged 25 to 40 with type 1 diabetes. The genes are TRBV4-3 and TRBJ1-2, with D hard to call. The CDR3 nucleotides read TGCGCCAGCAGCCAGACATTTGGACATGGCTACACCTTC. Its translation is CASSQTFGHGYTF.